This T cell receptor beta chain was sequenced for a study of type 1 regulatory T cells (dated by TCRdb to the early 2020s). General notes on the study: An in vitro protocol by which a Tr1-enriched, alloantigen-specific CD4 T cell product named T-allo10 was generated was characterized in the study. T-allo10 was being evaluated clinically in patients with hematological malignancies who were receiving allogeneic hematopoietic stem cell transplantation.

Concerning this clonotype itself: The target of this receptor is not known. The junction does not match germline at one end; this may be a read error.

TCRdb names Illumina MiSeq as the instrument used. In-frame beta chains were kept once TCRdb had trimmed the public reads at Q25 with fastp and called clones with MiXCR. Rows with one shared CDR3 protein collapse into an entry with the most common genes and DNA. The sample records about 62,000 distinct CDR3 sequences, 62% of which are singletons. The ten largest make up 1.5% to 2% of the sample. Measured from the cysteine to the phenylalanine, the CDR3 is 12 residues long. Only the CDR3 portion is preserved as DNA: 36 bases, with reading frame beginning at the first base. As encoded in the germline V gene (reference sequence), CDR1 is SEHNR while CDR2 is FQNEAQ. Points the paper makes about the study in general: A more restricted TCR repertoire was observed in Tr1 cells than in non-Tr1 cells, and this restriction was interpreted in the study as alloantigen-induced clonal expansion.

The source is a human donor in good health. The chain is encoded by TRBV7-9 joined to TRBJ2-5; no D segment can be confidently identified. Sequenced sample: cultured non-Tr1 T cells, either the whole culture or a sorted T cell fraction (not recorded which). The label giving this sample's cell subset or site can be read as: non-Tr1 population from the T-allo10 product. The CDR3 region: CASSLDTETQYF. In nucleotide form, the sequence is TGTGCCAGTAGCTTAGATACGGAGACCCAGTACTTC. With the rest looked up from the reference TRBV7-9 and TRBJ2-5 genes rather than sequenced, the full variable domain is DTGVSQNPRHKITKRGQNVTFRCDPISEHNRLYWYRQTLGQGPEFLTYFQNEAQLEKSRLLSDRFSAERPKGSFSTLEIQRTEQGDSAMYLCASSLDTETQYFGPGTRLLVL.